This TCR beta chain was identified during a study of regulatory T cells in long-lasting Graves disease. To note about this clonotype: Since a much larger clone is just one base distant, this may be a read error.

Time point meaning: newly diagnosed GD, antithyroid drugs for less than 3 months. From RNA extracted from PBMCs, the TCR library was made. The diagnosis of Graves' disease used American Thyroid Association guidelines. TCR beta libraries were built with iRepertoire HTBI primers and Arm-PCR of CDR3 regions. MiXCR was run by TCRdb on the multiplex PCR reads, yielding one entry per CDR3 protein. This table holds a few hundred thousand distinct CDR3 sequences, about an eighth found once. The CDR3 has 14 amino acids. The germline CDR1 and CDR2 sequences are MGHDK and SYGVNS. V lost 6 bases to trimming and J lost 4 bases; unmatched junction nucleotides: 6. These data are also associated with another study on T cells in Graves' hyperthyroidism and ophthalmopathy. That paper adds: Uncontrolled infection, other autoimmune disease, pregnancy and lactation each barred patients from inclusion. In the blood, most expanded thyroid clonotypes above 0.001 appeared as well.

The TCR was taken from a woman between 18 and 30 years old with Graves disease. The V call is TRBV25-1, the J call TRBJ1-1, with TRBD1 matching over 9 bases. Sample: peripheral blood mononuclear cells (PBMCs), taken at new diagnosis, from a patient treated with antithyroid drugs. The CDR3 nucleotides read TGTGCCAGCAGGGATGGGACAGGGAGCACTGAAGCTTTCTTT. Protein product: CASRDGTGSTEAFF.